This T cell receptor beta chain came from a study of T cell responses to AZD1222 COVID-19 vaccine. Study-wide background: Investigators merged groups given second doses at roughly 4 or roughly 12 weeks.

Germline CDR1 SGHTA, CDR2 FQGNSA. The CDR3 runs 15 residues. Losses at the gene ends were 5 bases for V and 6 bases for J; bases not matched to a gene: 6. TCRdb's copy holds only in-frame clones and misses some; the assay was immunoSEQ multiplex PCR. The sample has approximately 150,000 clones; 80% to 95% are singletons. General study findings and limits: Only after the peak T cell response were repertoires sampled. Seropositivity was recorded at baseline in only six AZD1222 recipients. In a largely white British group with more females than males, clonal diversity was possibly underestimated.

Of note for this clone: Its antigen is as yet unknown.

The input for sequencing was peripheral blood, taken on day 0 of AZD1222 vaccination. The receptor's source is an adult in good health. The chain employs TRBV7-2 and TRBJ2-1, with 11 bases lining up with TRBD2. The CDR3 protein is CASSTGLADFNEQFF. The CDR3 DNA reads as TGTGCCAGCAGCACGGGACTAGCGGACTTCAATGAGCAGTTCTTC.